These 8 T cell receptor beta chains came from one sample sequenced in a study of blood T cell repertoires in COVID-19. Generated by immunoSEQ multiplex PCR, the TCRdb table keeps only in-frame clones and is missing some. The profile shows about 270,000 clones, roughly nine tenths of them singletons. Sequencing used peripheral blood. Every receptor here comes from a man aged 35-49 years who had recovered from COVID-19.

This clone was observed a handful of times. V gene TRBV9 combines with J gene TRBJ2-2, with 8 bases identical to TRBD1. The CDR3 has 16 amino acids. V gave up 0 bases and J gave up 7 bases; unmatched junction bases: 8. The germline CDR1 and CDR2 sequences are SGDLS and YYNGEE. CDR3 DNA: TGTGCCAGCAGCGTAGATTCAGGGGGCCGTAGCGGGGAGCTGTTTTTT. This encodes CASSVDSGGRSGELFF.

V and J are TRBV15 and TRBJ1-5; D possibly corresponds to TRBD1 (5 bases). The V and J ends lost 0 bases and 1 base respectively, with 7 bases between them. Germline V gives CDR1 LNHNV, CDR2 YYDKDF (reference sequence). The CDR3 consists of 15 residues. The CDR3 reads CATSRETASNQPQHF. CDR3 DNA sequence: TGTGCCACCAGCAGAGAGACAGCGAGCAATCAGCCCCAGCATTTT.

The V and J genes are TRBV5-4 and TRBJ2-5; TRBD2 might be the D (5 bases). V lost 0 bases to trimming and J lost 5 bases, with 11 bases between them. Germline CDR1 SGHNT, CDR2 YYREEE (reference sequence). This CDR3 contains 14 residues. The CDR3 nucleotides are TGTGCCAGCAGCTTGGCCGGGGTTCAGGAGACCCAGTACTTC. It yields the protein CASSLAGVQETQYF.

This clone appeared a single time. This chain uses TRBV4-1 with TRBJ2-1, with TRBD2 identical over 9 bases. The CDR3 extends over 15 amino acids. V lost 1 base, J lost 4 bases, and 2 bases stayed unmatched. Per germline, CDR1 MGHRA and CDR2 YSYEKL. The DNA for the CDR3 is TGCGCCAGCAGCCAAGTGGCGGGGGGGTACAATGAGCAGTTCTTC. Translation: CASSQVAGGYNEQFF.

The chain's CDR3 is CASSPLGVNEQYF. DNA of the CDR3: TGTGCCAGCTCACCCTTGGGAGTCAACGAGCAGTACTTC. The chain links TRBV18 to TRBJ2-7, with D possibly matching TRBD2 (5 bases). The CDR3 consists of 13 residues. Germline assignment: CDR1 KGHSH and CDR2 LQKENI. With 3 bases removed from V and 5 bases from J, the gap between germline ends came to 11 bases.

This clone occurred many times. V and J are TRBV11-2 and TRBJ2-2; TRBD1 matches at 8 bases. The germline V gene encodes CDR1 SGHAT and CDR2 FQNNGV. The trim removed 2 bases at V and 7 bases at J, leaving 3 bases unmatched. The CDR3 has 14 residues. The CDR3 region is CASSLQGAFGELFF. In DNA form, the CDR3 reads TGTGCCAGCAGCTTACAGGGGGCGTTCGGGGAGCTGTTTTTT.

The CDR3 nucleotides are TGTGCCAGCTCACCACTCTCGTTAGGGGTTCATGGCTACACCTTC. Its translation is CASSPLSLGVHGYTF. J is TRBJ1-2 and V is TRBV18; D may be TRBD1 (5 bases). CDR3 length: 15 residues. The germline V and J ends were trimmed by 1 base and 6 bases, with 15 bases remaining between them. Per germline, CDR1 KGHSH and CDR2 LQKENI.

The chain combines TRBV2 with TRBJ2-3, with 14 bases identical to TRBD2. The length of the CDR3 is 18 residues. Germline trimming cut 3 bases from V and 1 base from J; bases unmatched to any gene: 6. Per the germline V gene, CDR1 is SNHLY and CDR2 is FYNNEI. CDR3 region: CASSDQRLAGGGTDTQYF. CDR3 bases: TGTGCCAGCAGTGACCAGAGACTAGCGGGGGGGGGCACAGATACGCAGTATTTT.